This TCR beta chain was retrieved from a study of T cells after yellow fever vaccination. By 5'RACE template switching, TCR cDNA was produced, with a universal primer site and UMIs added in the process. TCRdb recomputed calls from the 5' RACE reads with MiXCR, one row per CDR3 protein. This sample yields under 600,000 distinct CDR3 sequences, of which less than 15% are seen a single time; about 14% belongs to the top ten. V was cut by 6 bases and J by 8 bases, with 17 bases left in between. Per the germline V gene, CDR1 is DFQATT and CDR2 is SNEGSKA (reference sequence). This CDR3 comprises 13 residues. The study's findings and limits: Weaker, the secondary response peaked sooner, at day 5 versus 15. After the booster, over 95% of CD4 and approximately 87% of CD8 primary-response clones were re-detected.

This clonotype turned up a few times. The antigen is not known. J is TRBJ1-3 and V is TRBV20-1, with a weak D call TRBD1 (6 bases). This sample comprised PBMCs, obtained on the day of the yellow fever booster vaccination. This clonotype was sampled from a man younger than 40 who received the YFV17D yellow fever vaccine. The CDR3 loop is CSAEKTGLDTIYF. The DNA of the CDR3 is TGCAGTGCCGAAAAAACAGGGTTGGACACCATATATTTT.